This TCR beta chain derives from a study of T-cell reconstitution after alpha-beta-depleted transplantation in children. This clonotype was seen ten or more times. Molecular barcoding with unique molecular identifiers was used for the TCRbeta library. TCRdb reanalysed the PCR reads using MiXCR and keeps one entry per CDR3 protein. The table shows fewer than 700,000 distinct CDR3 sequences, with 10% to 15% occurring only once. Germline loops: CDR1 SQVTM, CDR2 ANQGSEA. CDR3 length: 17 residues. With 0 bases clipped from V and 2 bases from J, the junction kept 10 bases outside the gene matches. This TCR derives from a male patient aged 5 to 17 who had a stem cell transplant for acute myeloid leukemia, so the T cells may come from the graft donor. This material consisted of PBMCs, mostly from graft donor cells, taken 360 days after TCRalphabeta/CD19-depleted stem cell transplant. The chain recombines TRBV29-1 with TRBJ2-7, with 10 bases lining up with TRBD2. As DNA, the CDR3 is TGCAGCGTTGAAGATAAGAGCGGGAGGGCATCTGCCTACGAGCAGTACTTC. It is translated as CSVEDKSGRASAYEQYF.